This T cell receptor beta chain derives from a study of T cell responses to AZD1222 COVID-19 vaccine. Study observations and caveats: No repertoire was sampled before or during the peak T cell response, only after it. Recipients of two AZD1222 doses showed rising Spike-specific TCR breadth and depth. In a largely white British group with more females than males, clonal diversity was possibly underestimated.

Of note for this clone: Its antigen remains unknown.

The V end was cut by 0 bases, the J end by 4 bases, with 7 bases between. The CDR3 covers 13 residues. CDR1 is SGDLS and CDR2 is YYNGEE in the germline V gene. Using immunoSEQ multiplex PCR, the repertoire was profiled, and TCRdb retains in-frame clones only, with some absent. The table has tens of thousands of clones, around nine tenths seen once. The chain joins TRBV9 to TRBJ1-2, with D tentatively TRBD1 (5 bases). The TCR originated in an adult in good health. This specimen was peripheral blood, taken on day 0 of AZD1222 vaccination. CDR3 sequence: CASSVDRFYGYTF. Here the CDR3 DNA reads TGTGCCAGCAGCGTAGACAGGTTCTATGGCTACACCTTC.